This TCR beta chain derives from a study of OX40 agonist ivuxolimab in advanced cancers. Background on the whole study: Ivuxolimab was a fully human IgG2 agonistic monoclonal antibody targeting the costimulatory receptor OX40 (CD134). Intravenous ivuxolimab was administered to patients every 2 weeks at six dose levels: 0.01, 0.1, 0.3, 1.5, 3 and 10 mg/kg. Of the approximately 50 patients in dose escalation, about 19 had hepatocellular carcinoma, about 15 had melanoma, 9 had renal cell carcinoma and 9 had head and neck cancer. In the dose-escalation cohort, 70% to 90% of patients were male, and the mean age was approximately 60 years with a range of about 20 to 80. Prior anti-PD-1, anti-PD-L1 or anti-CTLA-4 therapy was permitted, and checkpoint inhibitors had been received by 40% to 50% of dose-escalation patients. Partial responses occurred in three dose-escalation patients: two with cutaneous melanoma and one with hepatocellular carcinoma. The purpose of peripheral TCRbeta sequencing was to test whether ivuxolimab changed TCR sequence diversity and led to clonal T-cell expansion. The paper describes the monotherapy dose-escalation part (N of about 47 patients) of the phase I trial of ivuxolimab.

Genomic DNA was isolated from the sorted cells so that the TCRbeta CDR3 region could be sequenced. The immunoSEQ Assay was used to sequence the TCRbeta CDR3 regions. TCRdb re-hosts the immuneACCESS table, in-frame sequences only. Its copies lack some clones; in the studies checked, an unresolved V gene accounts for under half of them, and the cause for the rest is not known. This sample has 70,000 to 85,000 clones in its table, and approximately 86% of those were observed once. The biggest ten clones account for over 0.9% of the sample. Patients with autoimmune disease history or receiving systemic immunosuppression were excluded from the trial. Peripheral blood for TCR sequencing was drawn from every dose cohort at baseline, at cycle 4 day 1 and at cycle 7 day 1. The samples were drawn from a first-in-human, open-label, multicenter phase I dose-escalation trial of ivuxolimab. The trial enrolled adults with locally advanced or metastatic head and neck squamous cell, hepatocellular, melanoma or renal cell carcinoma. Before TCR sequencing, CD4+ and CD8+ T cells were separately sorted from peripheral blood.

CDR1 and CDR2 are read off the germline V gene as SNHLY and FYNNEI. Germline trimming amounts to 7 bases on V and 5 bases on J, with 7 as the count of junction bases outside the gene matches. The CDR3, from cysteine to phenylalanine, totals 13 residues. CDR3 DNA only is kept here, 39 bases in frame from base 1. Turning to this clone: Its specific antigen is unknown. There are no base qualities to consult, and no much larger clone falls within one base.

What the study reported, not specific to this receptor: Antigen specificity was not determined for the clonally expanded peripheral T cells. After ivuxolimab, expanded clones were on average more numerous among CD8+ T cells than among CD4+ T cells. Low levels of normalized T-cell clonal expansion were also shown by some nonresponding patients. In the 0.1-3.0 mg/kg groups, partial responders had among the lowest normalized peripheral clonal expansion, particularly in CD8+ T cells. At doses of 0.1 to 3.0 mg/kg, clonal expansion of both CD4+ and CD8+ blood T cells was observed from baseline to week 6.

This clonotype was obtained from an adult with an advanced solid tumor such as melanoma, head and neck, liver or kidney cancer. Material: CD4+ or CD8+ T cells sorted from blood, obtained in a trial of the OX40 agonist ivuxolimab. The sequence joins TRBV2 to TRBJ2-5; 7 nucleotides in the junction match TRBD2. The CDR3 sequence is CASISGVTETQYF. In nucleotide form, the sequence is TGTGCCAGCATAAGCGGGGTCACGGAGACCCAGTACTTC.